This TCR beta chain was captured in a study of regulatory T cells in long-lasting Graves disease. Time point given: newly diagnosed GD, antithyroid drugs for less than 3 months. With RNA extracted from PBMCs as input, the TCR library was made. Findings of the study overall: Fewer public clonotypes were shared by new patients (approximately 1,000) than by persistent patients (roughly 2,500).

Arm-PCR of CDR3 regions and iRepertoire HTBI primers were used to build TCR beta libraries. TCRdb re-analysed the multiplex PCR reads in MiXCR, keeping a single row per CDR3 protein. The sample carries around 500,000 distinct CDR3 sequences, roughly 14% recorded once. This clonotype was detected many times. No antigen is known for it. The same data also contributed to another study, on T cells in Graves' hyperthyroidism and ophthalmopathy. This second report adds: The HTBI primer set drove a first-round RT-PCR of the TCR CDR3. Researchers report that a 13 V-J model separated ophthalmopathy from stable hyperthyroidism.

The sample was peripheral blood mononuclear cells (PBMCs), taken at new diagnosis, from a patient treated with antithyroid drugs. The TCR was taken from a young man with Graves disease.

The chain's CDR3 is CASSLVAGSYEQYF. CDR3 nucleotides: TGTGCCAGCAGTTTAGTAGCGGGTTCATACGAGCAGTACTTC. This chain links TRBV12-3 or TRBV12-4 with TRBJ2-7, with 7 nucleotides matching TRBD2. This CDR3 region has 14 residues. The trim removed 1 base at V and 4 bases at J, leaving 4 bases unmatched.